This entry features one T cell receptor (beta chain) sequence. What it binds is unknown. A much larger clone is a single base away; this may be a read error. The CDR3 contains 11 residues. V lost 6 bases, J lost 3 bases, and 5 bases lay in between. The germline CDR1 and CDR2 sequences are ENHRY and SYGVKD. RNA transcripts yielded amplified TCR beta CDR3 regions. Amplification began with first-round RT-PCR using HTBI primers, then second-round multiplex PCR was performed. Using its own MiXCR run on the multiplex PCR reads, TCRdb lists one record per CDR3 protein. The repertoire holds hundreds of thousands of distinct CDR3 sequences, with over 40% as singletons. The record originates from a study of Graves' ophthalmopathy and Graves' hyperthyroidism. Study outcomes and limitations: It was with around 71% sensitivity and about 72% specificity that the model predicted ophthalmopathy progression.

The rearrangement links TRBV10-3 to TRBJ2-5; D gene ambiguous. The receptor's source is an adult man with Graves' ophthalmopathy. The sample was peripheral blood. CDR3 in amino acids: CAIRKEETQYF. The CDR3 DNA reads as TGTGCCATCAGGAAGGAAGAGACCCAGTACTTC.